Given below is one T cell receptor (beta chain) in context. The sample originates from a study of CD8 T cells in Susac syndrome. RNA totalling about 0.5 to 1 ug underwent reverse transcription with random hexamers. TCR beta CDR3 was amplified by immunoSEQ covering 54 Vbeta and 13 Jbeta. TCRdb recomputed calls from the immunoSEQ multiplex PCR reads with MiXCR, one row per CDR3 protein. The sample lists 180,000 or so distinct CDR3 sequences; 85% to 95% were seen once. Sequencing of TCR beta was carried out in blood CD8+ and CD4+ T cells. Negative isolation was used for CD8+ and CD4+ T cells, and FACS enrichment was applied to TEMRA cells. This CDR3 region has 13 residues. Germline CDR1 reads SQVTM; CDR2 reads ANQGSEA. V was cut by 3 bases and J by 6 bases, with 13 bases left in between.

The chain carries TRBV29-1 and TRBJ2-3; TRBD2 might be the D (5 bases). Sequencing used CD4+ T cells from PBMCs. This TCR was sampled from a human donor with Susac syndrome. In DNA form, the CDR3 reads TGCAGCGTTGATGAGGTAGCGAAGGATACGCAGTATTTT. This encodes CSVDEVAKDTQYF.